Presented here are 6 T cell receptor beta chains from one specimen sequenced in a study of blood T cell repertoires in COVID-19. Here immunoSEQ multiplex PCR was the method, and the copy in TCRdb shows in-frame clones only, minus some. The table includes 60,000 to 70,000 clones, about 82% detected once. The specimen was peripheral blood. The receptors come from a man aged 45-65 years with acute or convalescent COVID-19.

This chain uses TRBV24-1 with TRBJ2-3; 11 bases are shared with TRBD1. There are 15 residues in the CDR3. Germline assignment: CDR1 KGHDR and CDR2 SFDVKD. The J segment lost 3 bases and the V segment lost 7 bases, leaving 5 bases of the junction unmatched. DNA of the CDR3: TGTGCCACCAGAGGGGACAGGGGGGGGACAGATACGCAGTATTTT. Amino acids: CATRGDRGGTDTQYF.

This chain uses TRBV9 with TRBJ2-1, with 7 bases that match TRBD2. Germline loops: CDR1 SGDLS, CDR2 YYNGEE. J was trimmed by 0 bases and V by 0 bases; bases with no gene match: 6. This CDR3 comprises 17 residues. As DNA, the CDR3 is TGTGCCAGCAGCGTAGCGCTAGCGGTATCCTCCTACAATGAGCAGTTCTTC. Translation gives CASSVALAVSSYNEQFF.

This chain connects TRBV5-3 to TRBJ2-7, with D maybe TRBD1 (6 bases). TRBV5-3 is known as an ORF, though its function is uncertain. V was shortened by 0 bases and J by 3 bases, with 16 bases between the two germline ends. There are 16 residues in the CDR3. The CDR3 nucleotides are TGTGCCAGAAGCTTGGACAGGGATTTAATTTTCTACGAGCAGTACGTC. Amino acids: CARSLDRDLIFYEQYV.

The chain joins TRBV3-1 (or the pseudogene TRBV3-2) to TRBJ1-4; 10 nucleotides agree with TRBD1. The CDR3 covers 13 residues. CDR1 is LGHDT, CDR2 YNNKEL, per germline (reference sequence). The junction had 1 base not matched to a gene; V was cut back by 4 bases and J by 8 bases. DNA of the CDR3: TGTGCCAGCAGCCGGACAGGGGGAGAAAAACTGTTTTTT. Protein product: CASSRTGGEKLFF.

The genes are TRBV28 and TRBJ1-5, with 10 nucleotides matching TRBD1. Per the germline V gene, CDR1 is MDHEN and CDR2 is SYDVKM. This CDR3 is built from 15 residues. Trimming removed 6 bases from V and 0 bases from J; junction bases left unmatched: 2. The CDR3 sequence: CASSGTGVSNQPQHF. CDR3 sequence (DNA): TGTGCCAGCAGCGGGACAGGGGTTAGCAATCAGCCCCAGCATTTT.

The chain is built from TRBV6-1 and TRBJ2-5, with D maybe TRBD2 (5 bases). This CDR3 is built from 13 residues. Germline V lookup: CDR1 MNHNS, CDR2 SASEGT. Trimming removed 3 bases at V and 4 bases at J, with 9 bases between. CDR3 DNA sequence: TGTGCCAGCAGTGATCAAGGGAGAGAGACCCAGTACTTC. Protein sequence: CASSDQGRETQYF.